Shown below are 7 T cell receptor beta chains from a single sample sequenced in a study of shared clonotypes between healthy human individuals. Here immunoSEQ multiplex PCR was the method, and the copy in TCRdb shows in-frame clones only, minus some. Counted here are 2.5 million or so clones, just over 90% occurring once; the ten biggest clones make up roughly 0.14%. The specimen sequenced was naive CD4+ T cells sorted from blood. The sample's subset: CD45RA+ positively selected. All receptors come from a man aged 18 to 35 in good health.

This clone was seen once. This rearrangement joins TRBV5-1 to TRBJ1-1; TRBD1 might be the D (5 bases). CDR1 SGHRS and CDR2 YFSETQ come from the germline V gene. There are 15 residues in the CDR3. Trimming shortened V by 7 bases and J by 1 base, and 17 bases separated the two germline ends. The CDR3 DNA reads as TGCGCCAGCTTAGAGGGAGGCAGGGCGAACACTGAAGCTTTCTTT. It yields the protein CASLEGGRANTEAFF.

The rearrangement links TRBV9 to TRBJ2-5, with D possibly being TRBD2 (6 bases). This CDR3 is built from 15 residues. V lost 0 bases and J 2 bases, leaving 11 bases between the germline ends. CDR1 SGDLS and CDR2 YYNGEE come from the germline V gene. CDR3 loop: CASSVVGTPQETQYF. CDR3 nucleotide sequence: TGTGCCAGCAGCGTAGTTGGGACTCCGCAAGAGACCCAGTACTTC.

This chain joins TRBV28 and TRBJ2-7; TRBD1 is a possible D gene (6 bases). The CDR3 consists of 14 residues. In germline, CDR1 is MDHEN, CDR2 SYDVKM. V dropped 6 bases and J dropped 7 bases, with 19 bases sitting between them. CDR3 DNA sequence: TGTGCCAGCAGGGACGGGACACCTAAGAAAGAGCAGTACTTC. It yields the protein CASRDGTPKKEQYF.

The CDR3 DNA is TGTGCCAGCAGCGTTCAGGACAGTGCCGAGCAGTACTTC. This encodes CASSVQDSAEQYF. J is TRBJ2-7 and V is TRBV9, with D maybe TRBD1 (6 bases). V lost 2 bases and J 6 bases, leaving 12 bases between the germline ends. Germline V gene data show CDR1 as SGDLS and CDR2 as YYNGEE. The CDR3 loop spans 13 amino acids.

This clone occurred a few times. The V and J genes are TRBV30 and TRBJ1-4; possible D gene TRBD1, 6 bases. This CDR3 has 14 residues. Germline V gene lookup returns CDR1 GTSNPN and CDR2 SVGIG (reference sequence). The germline V and J ends were trimmed by 0 bases and 8 bases, with 13 bases remaining between them. The CDR3 loop is CAWSVAGAGEKLFF. CDR3 DNA sequence: TGTGCCTGGAGTGTAGCGGGGGCGGGAGAAAAACTGTTTTTT.

The genes are TRBV11-2 and TRBJ2-2; perhaps D is TRBD1 or TRBD2 (5 bases each). Germline assignment: CDR1 SGHAT and CDR2 FQNNGV. V dropped 0 bases and J dropped 8 bases, with 10 bases sitting between them. The CDR3 covers 14 residues. Written as DNA, the CDR3 is TGTGCCAGCAGCTTAGAACCGGGGCCGGGGGAGCTGTTTTTT. It codes for CASSLEPGPGELFF.

With regard to this clone: Other nucleotide sequences from this sample produce the same CDR3. The chain employs TRBV19 and TRBJ2-5; 11 bases fit TRBD2. CDR1 is LNHDA and CDR2 is SQIVND in the germline V gene (reference sequence). V lost 6 bases, J lost 4 bases, and 4 bases stayed unmatched. This CDR3 spans 14 amino acids. The CDR3 sequence: CASSPGLAGETQYF. CDR3 coding DNA: TGTGCCAGTAGCCCTGGACTAGCGGGAGAGACCCAGTACTTC.